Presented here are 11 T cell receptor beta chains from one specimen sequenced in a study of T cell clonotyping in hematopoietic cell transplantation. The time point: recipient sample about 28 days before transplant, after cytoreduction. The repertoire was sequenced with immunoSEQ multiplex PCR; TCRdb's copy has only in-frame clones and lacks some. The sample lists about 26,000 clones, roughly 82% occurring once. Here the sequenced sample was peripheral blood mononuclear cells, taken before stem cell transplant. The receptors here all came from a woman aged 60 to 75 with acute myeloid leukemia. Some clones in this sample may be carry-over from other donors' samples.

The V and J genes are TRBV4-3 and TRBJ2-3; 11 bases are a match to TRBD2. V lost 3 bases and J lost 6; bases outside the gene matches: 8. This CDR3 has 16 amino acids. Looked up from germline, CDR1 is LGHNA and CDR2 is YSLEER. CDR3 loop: CASSQDLSGGADTQYF. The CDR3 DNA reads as TGCGCCAGCAGCCAGGACCTTAGCGGGGGGGCGGATACGCAGTATTTT.

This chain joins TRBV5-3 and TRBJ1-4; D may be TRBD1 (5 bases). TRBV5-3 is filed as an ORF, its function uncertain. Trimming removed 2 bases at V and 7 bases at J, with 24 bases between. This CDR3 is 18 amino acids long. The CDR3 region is CARSFCLGPFLGAEKLFF. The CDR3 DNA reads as TGTGCCAGAAGCTTCTGTCTAGGACCTTTTCTAGGGGCTGAAAAACTGTTTTTT.

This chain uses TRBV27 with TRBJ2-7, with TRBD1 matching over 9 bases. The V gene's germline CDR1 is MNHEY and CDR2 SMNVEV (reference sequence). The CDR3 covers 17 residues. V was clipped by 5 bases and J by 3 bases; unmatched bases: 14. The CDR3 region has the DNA TGTGCCAGCAGTCGGGACAGGGAGCAATATCGCAACTACGAGCAGTACTTC. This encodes CASSRDREQYRNYEQYF.

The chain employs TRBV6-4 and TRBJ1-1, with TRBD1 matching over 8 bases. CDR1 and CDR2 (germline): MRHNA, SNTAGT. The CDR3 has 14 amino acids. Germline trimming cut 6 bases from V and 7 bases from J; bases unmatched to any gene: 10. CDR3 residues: CASRLQGARGEAFF. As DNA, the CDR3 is TGTGCCAGCAGACTTCAGGGGGCGAGGGGTGAAGCTTTCTTT.

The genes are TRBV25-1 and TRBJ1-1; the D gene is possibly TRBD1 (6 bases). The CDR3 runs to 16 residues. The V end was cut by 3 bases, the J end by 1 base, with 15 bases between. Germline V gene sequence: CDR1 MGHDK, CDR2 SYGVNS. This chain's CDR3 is CASSDSTGWRNTEAFF. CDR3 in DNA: TGTGCCAGCAGTGACTCAACAGGGTGGAGGAACACTGAAGCTTTCTTT.

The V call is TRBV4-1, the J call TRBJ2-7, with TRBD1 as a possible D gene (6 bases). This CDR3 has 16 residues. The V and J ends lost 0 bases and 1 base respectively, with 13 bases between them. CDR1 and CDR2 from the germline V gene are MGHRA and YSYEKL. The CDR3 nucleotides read TGCGCCAGCAGCCAAGATCCGGGACAAGGGTCCTACGAGCAGTACTTC. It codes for CASSQDPGQGSYEQYF.

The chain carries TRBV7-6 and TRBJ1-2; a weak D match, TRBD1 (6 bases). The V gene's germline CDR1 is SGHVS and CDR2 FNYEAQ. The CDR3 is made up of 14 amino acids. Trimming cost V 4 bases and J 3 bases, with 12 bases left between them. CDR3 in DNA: TGTGCCAGCAGCTCTCGTCCAGGGGACTATGGCTACACCTTC. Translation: CASSSRPGDYGYTF.

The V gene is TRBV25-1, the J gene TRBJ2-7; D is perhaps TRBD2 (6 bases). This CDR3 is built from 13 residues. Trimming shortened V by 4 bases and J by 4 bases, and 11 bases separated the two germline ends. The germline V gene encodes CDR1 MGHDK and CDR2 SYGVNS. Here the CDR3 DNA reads TGTGCCAGCAGTGCTACGGGAGTTTACGAGCAGTACTTC. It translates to CASSATGVYEQYF.

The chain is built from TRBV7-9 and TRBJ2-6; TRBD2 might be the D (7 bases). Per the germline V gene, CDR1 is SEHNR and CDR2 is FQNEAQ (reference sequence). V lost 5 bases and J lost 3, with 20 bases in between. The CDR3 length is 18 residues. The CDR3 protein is CASSPGGDTRVGANVLTF. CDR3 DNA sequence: TGTGCCAGCAGCCCGGGGGGCGACACCCGAGTTGGGGCCAACGTCCTGACTTTC.

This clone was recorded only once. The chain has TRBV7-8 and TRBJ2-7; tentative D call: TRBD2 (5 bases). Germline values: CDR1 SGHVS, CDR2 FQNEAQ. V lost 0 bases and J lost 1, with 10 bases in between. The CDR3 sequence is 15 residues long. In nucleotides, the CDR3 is TGTGCCAGCAGCTTAGCGGGCGGGCCTTCCTACGAGCAGTACTTC. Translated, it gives CASSLAGGPSYEQYF.

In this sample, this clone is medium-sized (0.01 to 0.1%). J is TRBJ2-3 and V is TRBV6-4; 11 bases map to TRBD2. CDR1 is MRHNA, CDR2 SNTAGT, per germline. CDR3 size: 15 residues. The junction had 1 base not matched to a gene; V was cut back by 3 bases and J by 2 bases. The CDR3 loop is CASSDSGGATDTQYF. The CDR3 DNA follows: TGTGCCAGCAGTGATAGCGGGGGGGCCACAGATACGCAGTATTTT.